The entry below gives a single T cell receptor (beta chain) sequence along with its context. TCRdb's copy holds only in-frame clones and misses some; the assay was immunoSEQ multiplex PCR. Seen here are approximately 75,000 clones, about 97% observed once, and the top ten hold 0.29%. This entry is derived from a study of technical replicates of blood from a handful of donors. The CDR3 is 14 amino acids. CDR1 is MDHEN and CDR2 is SYDVKM in the germline V gene. The V segment lost 1 base and the J segment 8 bases; nucleotides outside the gene matches: 4. The sequence was collected from a human donor in good health. The sample comprised T cells isolated from PBMCs. The genes are TRBV28 and TRBJ2-1; TRBD2 matches at 8 bases. The CDR3 DNA reads TGTGCCAGCAGTTTATACGGGAGGGCCGATGAGCAGTTCTTC. This sequence encodes CASSLYGRADEQFF. The whole variable domain, remainder taken from reference TRBV28 and TRBJ2-1, is DVKVTQSSRYLVKRTGEKVFLECVQDMDHENMFWYRQDPGLGLRLIYFSYDVKMKEKGDIPEGYSVSREKKERFSLILESASTNQTSMYLCASSLYGRADEQFFGPGTRLTVL.